Given below is one TCR beta chain in context. Germline CDR1 reads LNHDA; CDR2 reads SQIVND (reference sequence). Trimming removed 3 bases from V and 2 bases from J, with 13 bases in between. The CDR3 length is 16 residues. The record originates from a study of regulatory T cells in long-lasting Graves disease. The time point was: persistent/refractory GD, antithyroid drugs over 5 years with positive TRAb. PBMC-extracted RNA yielded the TCR library. Relying on iRepertoire HTBI primers and Arm-PCR of CDR3 regions, the team built TCR beta libraries. TCRdb re-called the multiplex PCR reads with MiXCR, one entry per CDR3 protein. This table holds a few hundred thousand distinct CDR3 sequences, around 20% found once.

This TCR derives from a female donor with Graves disease. The gene calls are TRBV19 and TRBJ2-2; tentative D call: TRBD1 (6 bases). Sequencing was performed on peripheral blood mononuclear cells (PBMCs), taken when the disease was refractory, from a patient treated with antithyroid drugs. This chain's CDR3 is CASSMANRANTGELFF. In DNA, the CDR3 is TGTGCCAGTAGTATGGCGAACAGGGCAAACACCGGGGAGCTGTTTTTT.